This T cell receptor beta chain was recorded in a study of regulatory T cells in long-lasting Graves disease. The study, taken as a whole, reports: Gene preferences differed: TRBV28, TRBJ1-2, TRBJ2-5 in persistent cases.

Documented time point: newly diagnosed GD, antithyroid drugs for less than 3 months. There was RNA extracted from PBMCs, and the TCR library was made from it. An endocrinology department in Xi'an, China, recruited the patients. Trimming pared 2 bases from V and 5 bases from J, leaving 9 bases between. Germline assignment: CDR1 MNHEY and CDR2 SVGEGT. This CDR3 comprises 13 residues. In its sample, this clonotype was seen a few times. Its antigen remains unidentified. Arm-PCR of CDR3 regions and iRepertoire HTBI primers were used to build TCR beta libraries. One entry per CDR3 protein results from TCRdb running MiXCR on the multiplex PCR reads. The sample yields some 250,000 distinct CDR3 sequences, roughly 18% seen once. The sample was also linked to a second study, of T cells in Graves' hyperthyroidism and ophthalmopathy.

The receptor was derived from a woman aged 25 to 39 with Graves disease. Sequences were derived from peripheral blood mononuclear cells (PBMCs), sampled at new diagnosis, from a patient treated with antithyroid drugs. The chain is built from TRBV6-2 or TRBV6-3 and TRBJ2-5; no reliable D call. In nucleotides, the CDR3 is TGTGCCAGCAGTTACAGGGCCGCGGAGACCCAGTACTTC. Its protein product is CASSYRAAETQYF.